The present T cell receptor beta chain was sequenced within a study of blood T cells in healthy people across ages. The CDR3 is made up of 12 amino acids. CDR1 and CDR2 from the germline V gene are DFQATT and SNEGSKA (reference sequence). Trimming took 3 bases from V and 6 from J, leaving 11 bases between them. Sample-barcoded 5' priming and a J-beta primer mix drove a second PCR of 7 to 11 cycles. All cDNA molecules were each tagged by a template-switch adaptor with 12 random nucleotides. One entry per CDR3 protein results from TCRdb running MiXCR on the 5' RACE reads. The sample holds about 1.8 million distinct CDR3 sequences, around 50% seen once.

This TCR was sampled from a woman aged 40 to 49 in good health. The material sequenced was blood. The rearrangement uses TRBV20-1 and TRBJ1-2; D not resolved. As DNA, the CDR3 is TGCAGTGCTAGGGACCGGGAGCATGGCTACACCTTC. This translates into CSARDREHGYTF.